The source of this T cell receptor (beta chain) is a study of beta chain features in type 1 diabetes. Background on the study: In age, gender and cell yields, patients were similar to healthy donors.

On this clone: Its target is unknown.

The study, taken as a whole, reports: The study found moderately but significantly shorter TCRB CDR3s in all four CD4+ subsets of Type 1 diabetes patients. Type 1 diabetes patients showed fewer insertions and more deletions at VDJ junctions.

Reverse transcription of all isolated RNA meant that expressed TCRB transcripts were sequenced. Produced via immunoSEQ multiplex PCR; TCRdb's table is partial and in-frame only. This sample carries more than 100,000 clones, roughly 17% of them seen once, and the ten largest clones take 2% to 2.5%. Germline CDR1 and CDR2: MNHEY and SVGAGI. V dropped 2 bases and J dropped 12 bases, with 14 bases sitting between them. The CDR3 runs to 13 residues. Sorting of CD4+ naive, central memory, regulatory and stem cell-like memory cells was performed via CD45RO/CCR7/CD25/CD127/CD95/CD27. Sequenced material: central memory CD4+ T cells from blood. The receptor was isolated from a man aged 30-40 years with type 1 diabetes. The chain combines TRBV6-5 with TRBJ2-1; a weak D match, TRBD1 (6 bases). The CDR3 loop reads CASSYRKGDRQFF. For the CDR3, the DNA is TGTGCCAGCAGTTACCGGAAGGGGGATCGGCAGTTCTTC.